Presented here are 29 T cell receptor beta chains from one specimen sequenced in a study of beta chain features in type 1 diabetes. Every bit of the isolated RNA underwent reverse transcription, so sequencing read expressed TCRB transcripts. Profiled with immunoSEQ multiplex PCR; TCRdb holds only in-frame clones, not every one. Among some 410,000 clones, around 10% were seen once, and the ten largest hold about 0.042%. The sample taken for sequencing was naive CD4+ T cells from blood. The receptors here all came from a woman aged 18-29 years in good health.

The CDR3 reads CASRPRGGIYEQYF. CDR3 coding DNA: TGTGCCAGCCGCCCTCGGGGCGGAATCTACGAGCAGTACTTC. This sequence joins TRBV13 and TRBJ2-7; D might be TRBD1 or TRBD2, each matching 5 bases. Germline V gives CDR1 PRHDT, CDR2 FYEKMQ (reference sequence). The CDR3 runs 14 residues. Trimming shortened V by 8 bases and J by 3 bases, and 17 bases separated the two germline ends. Drawing the rest from reference TRBV13 and TRBJ2-7, the complete variable domain is AAGVIQSPRHLIKEKRETATLKCYPIPRHDTVYWYQQGPGQDPQFLISFYEKMQSDKGSIPDRFSAQQFSDYHSELNMSSLELGDSALYFCASRPRGGIYEQYFGPGTRLTVT.

The chain carries TRBV13 and TRBJ1-2, with D tentatively TRBD1 (6 bases). Trimming left V 5 bases short and J 4 bases short, with 23 bases between. The CDR3 has 17 residues. Germline CDR1 PRHDT, CDR2 FYEKMQ (reference sequence). DNA for the CDR3: TGTGCCAGCAGCACATACCTCCCCGTCAGGGGAGGCTATGGCTACACCTTC. This encodes CASSTYLPVRGGYGYTF.

This clone has more than one count but fewer than ten. V and J are TRBV2 and TRBJ2-3; 8 nucleotides match TRBD1. This CDR3 spans 15 amino acids. Per germline, CDR1 SNHLY and CDR2 FYNNEI. The V gene end was trimmed by 6 bases and the J gene end by 7 bases; junction bases not matched to a gene: 12. CDR3 DNA: TGTGCCAGCAGCAATCAGGGGGCCGACGTGAATACGCAGTATTTT. Translation: CASSNQGADVNTQYF.

In this sample, this clone turned up a few times. CDR3 sequence reads: CASSPGFGANVLTF. The CDR3 DNA sequence: TGTGCCAGCAGCCCAGGGTTCGGGGCCAACGTCCTGACTTTC. The V gene is TRBV7-9, the J gene TRBJ2-6, with D maybe TRBD1 (5 bases). V lost 5 bases to trimming and J lost 4 bases, with 9 bases between them. The CDR3 consists of 14 residues. The germline gives CDR1 SEHNR, CDR2 FQNEAQ (reference sequence).

This clone was found a few times. The chain uses TRBV7-8 and TRBJ2-1; TRBD2 matches at 11 bases. The CDR3 has 17 residues. Germline V gives CDR1 SGHVS, CDR2 FQNEAQ. Trimming cost V 1 base and J 8 bases; bases outside gene matches: 10. The CDR3 sequence: CASSLGLYSGRAHEQFF. For the CDR3, the DNA is TGTGCCAGCAGCTTAGGGCTGTATAGCGGGAGGGCCCATGAGCAGTTCTTC. The complete variable domain, with remaining parts taken from reference TRBV7-8 and TRBJ2-1, reads GAGVSQSPRYKVAKRGQDVALRCDPISGHVSLFWYQQALGQGPEFLTYFQNEAQLDKSGLPSDRFFAERPEGSVSTLKIQRTQQEDSAVYLCASSLGLYSGRAHEQFFGPGTRLTVL.

The chain carries TRBV19 and TRBJ2-1, with 7 bases that match TRBD1. Trimming took 8 bases from V and 5 from J; bases not matched to a gene: 12. The CDR3 has 15 residues. Germline CDR1 LNHDA, CDR2 SQIVND (reference sequence). The CDR3 bases are TGTGCCAGTTGCGGACAGGCCACAGGTCACAATGAGCAGTTCTTC. It is translated as CASCGQATGHNEQFF. The whole variable domain, remainder taken from reference TRBV19 and TRBJ2-1, is DGGITQSPKYLFRKEGQNVTLSCEQNLNHDAMYWYRQDPGQGLRLIYYSQIVNDFQKGDIAEGYSVSREKKESFPLTVTSAQKNPTAFYLCASCGQATGHNEQFFGPGTRLTVL.

The chain joins TRBV7-2 to TRBJ2-4, with D possibly being TRBD1 (6 bases). The CDR3 consists of 15 residues. V lost 4 bases to trimming and J lost 1 base, with 11 bases between them. Germline V lookup: CDR1 SGHTA, CDR2 FQGNSA. The CDR3 DNA reads TGTGCCAGCAGCTCTACAGGGACGGCCAAAAACATTCAGTACTTC. Amino acids: CASSSTGTAKNIQYF.

The chain joins TRBV6-5 to TRBJ2-1, with D perhaps matching TRBD2 (5 bases). The ends were cut back, 1 base at V and 5 bases at J, with 12 bases in the middle. There are 15 residues in the CDR3. Germline V gene data show CDR1 as MNHEY and CDR2 as SVGAGI. The CDR3 DNA reads TGTGCCAGCAGTTACTTTCCCGGACTTAACAATGAGCAGTTCTTC. Its translation: CASSYFPGLNNEQFF.

This clone was counted a few times. This chain uses TRBV27 with TRBJ1-2; D gene unclear. V lost 2 bases and J 0 bases, leaving 10 bases between the germline ends. The CDR3 runs 15 residues. Per the germline V gene, CDR1 is MNHEY and CDR2 is SMNVEV (reference sequence). The CDR3 DNA follows: TGTGCCAGCAGTTTAATTGGAGAAGCTAACTATGGCTACACCTTC. Translation gives CASSLIGEANYGYTF.

V and J are TRBV14 and TRBJ2-4; D remains ambiguous. CDR1 is SGHDN and CDR2 is FVKESK in the germline V gene. V lost 4 bases, J lost 3 bases, and 16 bases lay in between. The CDR3 contains 16 residues. This CDR3 reads CASSPPGLRNKNIQYF. CDR3 DNA sequence: TGTGCCAGCAGCCCCCCCGGTCTGCGGAACAAAAACATTCAGTACTTC.

This clone was counted only a few times. This sequence joins TRBV2 and TRBJ1-4, with TRBD1 matching 9 bases. V was pared by 5 bases and J by 7 bases, with 5 bases of the junction left unmatched. CDR3 length: 14 amino acids. The germline gives CDR1 SNHLY, CDR2 FYNNEI. The CDR3: CASSQDRGGEKLFF. The CDR3 DNA reads TGTGCCAGCAGTCAAGACAGGGGGGGTGAAAAACTGTTTTTT.

This clone came up a few times. The CDR3 DNA sequence: TGTGCCAGCAGCATCGGGGGAAGCGCCTACGAGCAGTACGTC. Translation: CASSIGGSAYEQYV. The rearrangement links TRBV7-2 to TRBJ2-7; TRBD2 might be the D (6 bases). V dropped 5 bases and J dropped 2 bases, with 13 bases sitting between them. The CDR3 consists of 14 residues. Germline loops: CDR1 SGHTA, CDR2 FQGNSA.

This clone was seen more than once but under ten times. The sample carries other DNA sequences with the same CDR3. V is TRBV7-2 and J is TRBJ2-1; D is uncertain. This CDR3 contains 15 residues. CDR1 SGHTA and CDR2 FQGNSA come from the germline V gene. The V and J ends lost 3 bases and 0 bases respectively, with 9 bases between them. The CDR3 nucleotides read TGTGCCAGCAGCTTTGCGGCCAGCTCCTACAATGAGCAGTTCTTC. Translating it yields CASSFAASSYNEQFF.

The chain joins TRBV5-6 to TRBJ2-1; TRBD2 matches 8 bases. This CDR3 is 15 amino acids long. Per germline, CDR1 SGHDT and CDR2 YYEEEE. Germline trimming cut 5 bases from V and 2 bases from J; bases unmatched to any gene: 6. The CDR3 DNA follows: TGTGCCAGCAGACCCGGTAGCGGGACCTACAATGAGCAGTTCTTC. Protein: CASRPGSGTYNEQFF.

The chain recombines TRBV18 with TRBJ2-6; 7 bases fit TRBD1. Trimming cost V 6 bases and J 0 bases; bases outside gene matches: 8. The CDR3 runs to 17 residues. Germline-derived CDR1 and CDR2 are KGHSH and LQKENI. This CDR3 reads CASSLRTGVSGANVLTF. As DNA, the CDR3 is TGTGCCAGCTCTTTAAGGACAGGCGTCTCTGGGGCCAACGTCCTGACTTTC. Filled out from reference TRBV18 and TRBJ2-6, the complete variable domain reads NAGVMQNPRHLVRRRGQEARLRCSPMKGHSHVYWYRQLPEEGLKFMVYLQKENIIDESGMPKERFSAEFPKEGPSILRIQQVVRGDSAAYFCASSLRTGVSGANVLTFGAGSRLTVL.

The CDR3 loop reads CAISDVGITGELFF. CDR3 DNA sequence: TGTGCCATCAGTGATGTAGGGATCACCGGGGAGCTGTTTTTT. The J gene is TRBJ2-2, the V gene TRBV10-3; D gene ambiguous. This CDR3 comprises 14 residues. Germline assignment: CDR1 ENHRY and CDR2 SYGVKD. V shed 3 bases and J shed 4 bases, with 9 bases lying between them.

CDR3 sequence: CASSRLGREQYF. DNA of the CDR3: TGTGCCAGTAGTAGACTGGGAAGGGAGCAGTACTTC. The chain couples TRBV19 to TRBJ2-5; TRBD2 is a possible D gene (5 bases). V was trimmed by 4 bases and J by 11 bases, leaving 14 bases between them. The CDR3 sequence is 12 residues long. Germline-derived CDR1 and CDR2 are LNHDA and SQIVND (reference sequence).

This clone occurred a few times. V usage is TRBV11-1 and J usage is TRBJ2-3, with D maybe TRBD2 (5 bases). V lost 2 bases, J lost 0 bases, and 9 bases lay in between. The CDR3 contains 15 residues. Germline lookup yields CDR1 SGHAT and CDR2 FQDESV (reference sequence). The CDR3 protein is CASSLRWTSTDTQYF. The CDR3 DNA reads as TGTGCCAGCAGCTTAAGGTGGACTAGCACAGATACGCAGTATTTT.

This clone showed up just a few times. The chain's CDR3 is CASSIGSRANVLTF. The CDR3 coding sequence is TGTGCCAGTAGTATAGGGTCCCGGGCCAACGTCCTGACTTTC. V is TRBV19 and J is TRBJ2-6; D not resolved. CDR1 and CDR2 (germline): LNHDA, SQIVND (reference sequence). The length of the CDR3 is 14 residues. The V end was cut by 1 base, the J end by 5 bases, with 6 bases between.

This clone was picked up a small number of times. V usage is TRBV6-5 and J usage is TRBJ2-1, with TRBD2 identical over 9 bases. This CDR3 comprises 16 residues. Germline loops: CDR1 MNHEY, CDR2 SVGAGI. V dropped 2 bases and J dropped 9; count of bases not matched to a gene: 11. DNA for the CDR3: TGTGCCAGCAGTTACGAGGCGGGAGGGCGGAACGGTGAGCAGTTCTTC. It specifies CASSYEAGGRNGEQFF.

Regarding this clone: Other DNA sequences in this sample translate to the same CDR3. This chain joins TRBV29-1 and TRBJ2-7; a weak D match, TRBD1 (5 bases). CDR3 length equals 11 residues. From germline, CDR1 is SQVTM and CDR2 ANQGSEA. Trimming took 6 bases from V and 4 from J, leaving 10 bases between them. The CDR3 bases are TGCAGCGTCGGCACAGGATACGAGCAGTACTTC. Protein: CSVGTGYEQYF.

This rearrangement joins TRBV5-1 to TRBJ1-1; 9 positions agree with TRBD1. The CDR3 is made up of 13 amino acids. J lost 5 bases, V lost 7 bases, and 6 bases had no gene match. Germline V CDR1 and CDR2: SGHRS, YFSETQ. This CDR3 reads CASLRDRDTEAFF. The CDR3 coding sequence is TGCGCCAGCCTCCGGGACAGGGATACTGAAGCTTTCTTT.

This clone turned up a few times. The chain employs TRBV19 and TRBJ2-5, with TRBD2 matching 12 bases. CDR1 is LNHDA and CDR2 is SQIVND in the germline V gene (reference sequence). Trimming at V came to 6 bases and at J to 1 base, leaving 3 bases not matched to a gene. The length of the CDR3 is 15 residues. For the CDR3, the DNA is TGTGCCAGTAGACTAGCGGGAGGAGTCCAAGAGACCCAGTACTTC. Protein sequence: CASRLAGGVQETQYF.

This clone was observed a handful of times. The genes are TRBV7-8 and TRBJ2-3; D remains ambiguous. CDR3 length: 17 residues. V was trimmed by 3 bases and J by 0 bases, leaving 16 bases between them. Looked up from germline, CDR1 is SGHVS and CDR2 is FQNEAQ. The CDR3 protein is CASSFTRKRPSTDTQYF. CDR3 DNA sequence: TGTGCCAGCAGCTTTACTCGAAAGAGGCCTAGCACAGATACGCAGTATTTT.

V gene TRBV9 combines with J gene TRBJ1-3; D not certain. From germline, CDR1 is SGDLS and CDR2 YYNGEE. The CDR3 sequence is 13 residues long. V lost 3 bases to trimming and J lost 10 bases, with 14 bases between them. The CDR3 region is CASSGPGGLTIYF. The CDR3 DNA sequence: TGTGCCAGCAGCGGACCAGGTGGATTGACCATATATTTT.

The V call is TRBV11-2, the J call TRBJ2-4; D may be TRBD1 (5 bases). CDR1 is SGHAT and CDR2 is FQNNGV in the germline V gene. V was shortened by 3 bases and J by 5 bases, with 11 bases between the two germline ends. The CDR3 has 14 residues. The CDR3 DNA reads as TGTGCCAGCAGCTTCGGCACAGGTCAAAACATTCAGTACTTC. Its translation is CASSFGTGQNIQYF. Together with reference TRBV11-2 and TRBJ2-4, the CDR3 gives the full variable domain: EAGVAQSPRYKIIEKRQSVAFWCNPISGHATLYWYQQILGQGPKLLIQFQNNGVVDDSQLPKDRFSAERLKGVDSTLKIQPAKLEDSAVYLCASSFGTGQNIQYFGAGTRLSVL.

The J gene is TRBJ2-1, the V gene TRBV7-3; TRBD2 matches 12 bases. Trimming removed 4 bases from V and 7 bases from J; junction bases left unmatched: 5. The germline V gene has CDR1 SGHTA and CDR2 FQGTGA. The CDR3 is 15 residues long. CDR3 nucleotides: TGTGCCAGCAGCTCCCGGACTAGCGGGATAAATGAGCAGTTCTTC. Amino acid sequence: CASSSRTSGINEQFF.

V gene TRBV28 combines with J gene TRBJ2-7; no reliable D call. Germline assignment: CDR1 MDHEN and CDR2 SYDVKM. Trimming shortened V by 5 bases and J by 4 bases, and 9 bases separated the two germline ends. The CDR3 length is 12 residues. CDR3 sequence (DNA): TGTGCCAGCAGTAGCGACGGATACGAGCAGTACGTC. Its protein product is CASSSDGYEQYV.

This clone was seen only a few times. This chain links TRBV28 with TRBJ2-4; D is uncertain. Per the germline V gene, CDR1 is MDHEN and CDR2 is SYDVKM. Trimming removed 3 bases from V and 0 bases from J, with 9 bases in between. The CDR3 covers 15 residues. CDR3 protein: CASSLTLLAKNIQYF. In DNA form, the CDR3 reads TGTGCCAGCAGTTTGACACTTCTAGCCAAAAACATTCAGTACTTC.